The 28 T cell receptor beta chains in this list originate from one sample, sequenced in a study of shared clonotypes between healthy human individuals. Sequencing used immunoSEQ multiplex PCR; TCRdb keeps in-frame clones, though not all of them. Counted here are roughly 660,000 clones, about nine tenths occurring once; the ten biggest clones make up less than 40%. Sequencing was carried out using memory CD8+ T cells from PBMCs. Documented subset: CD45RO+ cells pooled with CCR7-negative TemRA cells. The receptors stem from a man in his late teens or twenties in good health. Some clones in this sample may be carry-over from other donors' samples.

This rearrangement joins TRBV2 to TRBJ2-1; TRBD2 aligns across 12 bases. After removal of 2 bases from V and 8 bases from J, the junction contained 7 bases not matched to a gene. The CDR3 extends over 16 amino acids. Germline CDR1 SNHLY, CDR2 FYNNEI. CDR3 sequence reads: CASSEKSASGRDEQFF. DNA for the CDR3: TGTGCCAGCAGTGAAAAGTCGGCTAGCGGGAGGGATGAGCAGTTCTTC.

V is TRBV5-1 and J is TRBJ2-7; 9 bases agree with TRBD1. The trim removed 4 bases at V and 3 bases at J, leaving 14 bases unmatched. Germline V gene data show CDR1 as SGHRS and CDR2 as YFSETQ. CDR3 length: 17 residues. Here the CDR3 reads CASSIGPGQGRGYEQYF. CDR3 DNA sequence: TGCGCCAGCAGCATCGGACCGGGACAGGGTCGGGGCTACGAGCAGTACTTC.

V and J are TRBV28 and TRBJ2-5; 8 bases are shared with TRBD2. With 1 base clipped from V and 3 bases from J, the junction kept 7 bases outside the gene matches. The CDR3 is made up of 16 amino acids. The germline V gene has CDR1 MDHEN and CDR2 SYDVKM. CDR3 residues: CASSLFGTREEETQYF. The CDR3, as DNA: TGTGCCAGCAGTTTATTTGGGACTAGAGAAGAAGAGACCCAGTACTTC.

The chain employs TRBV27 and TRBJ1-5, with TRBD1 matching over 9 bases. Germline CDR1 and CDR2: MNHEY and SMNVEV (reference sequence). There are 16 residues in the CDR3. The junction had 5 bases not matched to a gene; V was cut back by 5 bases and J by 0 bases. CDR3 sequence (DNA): TGTGCCAGCAGTCCCGGGACAGGGTTTAGCAATCAGCCCCAGCATTTT. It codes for CASSPGTGFSNQPQHF.

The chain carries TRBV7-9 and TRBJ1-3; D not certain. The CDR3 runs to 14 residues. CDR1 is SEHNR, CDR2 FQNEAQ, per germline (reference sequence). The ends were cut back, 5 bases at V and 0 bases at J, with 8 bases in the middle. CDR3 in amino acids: CASSQLRSGNTIYF. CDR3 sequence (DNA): TGTGCCAGCAGCCAGCTACGCTCTGGAAACACCATATATTTT. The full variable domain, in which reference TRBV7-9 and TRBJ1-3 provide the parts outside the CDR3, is DTGVSQNPRHKITKRGQNVTFRCDPISEHNRLYWYRQTLGQGPEFLTYFQNEAQLEKSRLLSDRFSAERPKGSFSTLEIQRTEQGDSAMYLCASSQLRSGNTIYFGEGSWLTVV.

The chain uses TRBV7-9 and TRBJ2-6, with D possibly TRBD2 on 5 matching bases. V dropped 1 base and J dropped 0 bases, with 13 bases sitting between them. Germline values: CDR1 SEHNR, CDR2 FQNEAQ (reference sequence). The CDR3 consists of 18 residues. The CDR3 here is CASSLDLRRGSGANVLTF. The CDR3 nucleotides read TGTGCCAGCAGCTTAGATTTGCGACGGGGCTCTGGGGCCAACGTCCTGACTTTC.

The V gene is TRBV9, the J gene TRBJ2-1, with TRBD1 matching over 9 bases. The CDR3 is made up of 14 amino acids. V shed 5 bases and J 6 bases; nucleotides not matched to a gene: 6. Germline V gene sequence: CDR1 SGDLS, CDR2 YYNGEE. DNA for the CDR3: TGTGCCAGCAGTGAGTACAGGGGGCCCAATGAGCAGTTCTTC. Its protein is CASSEYRGPNEQFF. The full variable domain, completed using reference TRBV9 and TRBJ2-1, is DSGVTQTPKHLITATGQRVTLRCSPRSGDLSVYWYQQSLDQGLQFLIQYYNGEERAKGNILERFSAQQFPDLHSELNLSSLELGDSALYFCASSEYRGPNEQFFGPGTRLTVL.

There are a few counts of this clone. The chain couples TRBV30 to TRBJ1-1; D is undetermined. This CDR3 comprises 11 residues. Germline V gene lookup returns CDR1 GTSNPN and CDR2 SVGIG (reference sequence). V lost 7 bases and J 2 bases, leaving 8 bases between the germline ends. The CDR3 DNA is TGTGCCTCGAGATTAAACACTGAAGCTTTCTTT. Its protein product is CASRLNTEAFF.

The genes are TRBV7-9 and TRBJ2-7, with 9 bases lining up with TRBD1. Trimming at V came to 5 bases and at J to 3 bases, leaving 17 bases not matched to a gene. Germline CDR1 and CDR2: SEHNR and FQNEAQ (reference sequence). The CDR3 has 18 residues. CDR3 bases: TGTGCCAGCAGCCCATTACGTTACGAGACAGGGGGAAACTACGAGCAGTACTTC. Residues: CASSPLRYETGGNYEQYF.

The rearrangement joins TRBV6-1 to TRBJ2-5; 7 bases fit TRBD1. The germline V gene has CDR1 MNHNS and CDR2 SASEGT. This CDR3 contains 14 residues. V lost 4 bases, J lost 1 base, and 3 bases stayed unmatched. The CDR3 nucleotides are TGTGCCAGCAGTGCCGCAGGGGGCCAAGAGACCCAGTACTTC. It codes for CASSAAGGQETQYF.

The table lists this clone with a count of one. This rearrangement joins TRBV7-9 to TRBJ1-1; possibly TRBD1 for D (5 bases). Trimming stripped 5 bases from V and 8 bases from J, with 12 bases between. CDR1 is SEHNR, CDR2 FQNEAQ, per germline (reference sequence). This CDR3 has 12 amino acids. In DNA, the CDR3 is TGTGCCAGCAGCCCAGGACATCCGGAAGCTTTCTTT. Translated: CASSPGHPEAFF.

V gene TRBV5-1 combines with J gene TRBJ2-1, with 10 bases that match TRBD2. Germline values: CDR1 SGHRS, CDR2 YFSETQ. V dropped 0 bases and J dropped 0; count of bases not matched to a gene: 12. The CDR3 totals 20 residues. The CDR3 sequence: CASSLATSGTTIPSYNEQFF. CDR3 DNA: TGCGCCAGCAGCTTGGCCACTAGCGGGACGACGATACCCTCCTACAATGAGCAGTTCTTC. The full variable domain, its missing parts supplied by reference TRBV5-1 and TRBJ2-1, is KAGVTQTPRYLIKTRGQQVTLSCSPISGHRSVSWYQQTPGQGLQFLFEYFSETQRNKGNFPGRFSGRQFSNSRSEMNVSTLELGDSALYLCASSLATSGTTIPSYNEQFFGPGTRLTVL.

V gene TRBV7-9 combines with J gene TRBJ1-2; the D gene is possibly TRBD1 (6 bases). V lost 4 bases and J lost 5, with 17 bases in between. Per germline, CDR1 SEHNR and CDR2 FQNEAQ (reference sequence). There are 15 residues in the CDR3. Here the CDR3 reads CASSSSITGTYGYTF. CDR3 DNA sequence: TGTGCCAGCAGCTCGTCTATAACAGGGACATATGGCTACACCTTC. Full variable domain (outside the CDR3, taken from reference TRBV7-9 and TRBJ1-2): DTGVSQNPRHKITKRGQNVTFRCDPISEHNRLYWYRQTLGQGPEFLTYFQNEAQLEKSRLLSDRFSAERPKGSFSTLEIQRTEQGDSAMYLCASSSSITGTYGYTFGSGTRLTVV.

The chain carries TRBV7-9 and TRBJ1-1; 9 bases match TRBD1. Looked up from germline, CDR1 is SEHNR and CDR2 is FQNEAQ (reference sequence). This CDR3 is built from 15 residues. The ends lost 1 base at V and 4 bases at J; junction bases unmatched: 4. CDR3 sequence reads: CASSLGPGQGTEAFF. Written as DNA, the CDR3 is TGTGCCAGCAGCTTAGGACCGGGACAGGGCACTGAAGCTTTCTTT.

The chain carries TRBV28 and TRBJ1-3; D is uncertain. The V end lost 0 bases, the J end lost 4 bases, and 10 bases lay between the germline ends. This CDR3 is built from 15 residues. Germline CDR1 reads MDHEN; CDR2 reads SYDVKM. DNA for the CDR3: TGTGCCAGCAGTTTATGGGCGGGTACGGGAAACACCATATATTTT. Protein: CASSLWAGTGNTIYF. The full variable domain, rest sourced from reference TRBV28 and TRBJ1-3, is DVKVTQSSRYLVKRTGEKVFLECVQDMDHENMFWYRQDPGLGLRLIYFSYDVKMKEKGDIPEGYSVSREKKERFSLILESASTNQTSMYLCASSLWAGTGNTIYFGEGSWLTVV.

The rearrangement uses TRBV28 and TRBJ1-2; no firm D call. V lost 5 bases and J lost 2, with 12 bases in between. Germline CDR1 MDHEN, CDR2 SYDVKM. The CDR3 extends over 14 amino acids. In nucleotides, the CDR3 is TGTGCCAGCAGTCTCAGTGCGTCCAACTATGGCTACACCTTC. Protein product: CASSLSASNYGYTF.

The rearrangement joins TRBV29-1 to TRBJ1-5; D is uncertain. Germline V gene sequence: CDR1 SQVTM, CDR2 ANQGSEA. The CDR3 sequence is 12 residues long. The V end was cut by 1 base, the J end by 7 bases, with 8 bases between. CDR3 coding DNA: TGCAGCGTTGAAGTGCGGGGACAGCCCCAGCATTTT. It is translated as CSVEVRGQPQHF.

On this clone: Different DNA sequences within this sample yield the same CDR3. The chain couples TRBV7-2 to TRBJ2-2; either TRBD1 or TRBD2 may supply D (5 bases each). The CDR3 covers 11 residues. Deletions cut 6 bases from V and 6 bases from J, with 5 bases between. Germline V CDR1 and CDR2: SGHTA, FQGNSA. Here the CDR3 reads CASRGAGELFF. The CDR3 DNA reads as TGTGCCAGCAGGGGGGCCGGGGAGCTGTTTTTT.

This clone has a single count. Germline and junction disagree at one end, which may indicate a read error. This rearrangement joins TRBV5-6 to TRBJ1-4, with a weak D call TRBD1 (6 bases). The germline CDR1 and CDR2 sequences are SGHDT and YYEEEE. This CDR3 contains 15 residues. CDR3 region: CASSLVGTTYEKLFF. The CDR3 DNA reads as TGTGCCAGCAGCTTGGTCGGGACAACTTATGAAAAACTGTTTTTT.

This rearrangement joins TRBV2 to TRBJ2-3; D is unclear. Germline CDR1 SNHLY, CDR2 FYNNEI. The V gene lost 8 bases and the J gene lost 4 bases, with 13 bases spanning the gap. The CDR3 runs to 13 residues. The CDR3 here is CASFQPLSDTQYF. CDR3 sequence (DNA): TGTGCCAGCTTCCAGCCATTATCAGATACGCAGTATTTT. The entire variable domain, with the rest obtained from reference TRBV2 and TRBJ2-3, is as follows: EPEVTQTPSHQVTQMGQEVILRCVPISNHLYFYWYRQILGQKVEFLVSFYNNEISEKSEIFDDQFSVERPDGSNFTLKIRSTKLEDSAMYFCASFQPLSDTQYFGPGTRLTVL.

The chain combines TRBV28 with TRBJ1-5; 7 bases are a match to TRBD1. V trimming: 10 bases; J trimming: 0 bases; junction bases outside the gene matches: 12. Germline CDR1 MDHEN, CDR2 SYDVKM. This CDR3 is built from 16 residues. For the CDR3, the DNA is TGTGCCACTAACCCAGGGACAGCTTATAGCAATCAGCCCCAGCATTTT. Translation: CATNPGTAYSNQPQHF. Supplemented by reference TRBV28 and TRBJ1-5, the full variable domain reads DVKVTQSSRYLVKRTGEKVFLECVQDMDHENMFWYRQDPGLGLRLIYFSYDVKMKEKGDIPEGYSVSREKKERFSLILESASTNQTSMYLCATNPGTAYSNQPQHFGDGTRLSIL.

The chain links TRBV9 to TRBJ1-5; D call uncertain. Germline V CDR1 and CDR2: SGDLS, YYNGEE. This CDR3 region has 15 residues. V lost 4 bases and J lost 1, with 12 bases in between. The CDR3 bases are TGTGCCAGCAGCCCCCTTGCGGGGAGCAATCAGCCCCAGCATTTT. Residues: CASSPLAGSNQPQHF.

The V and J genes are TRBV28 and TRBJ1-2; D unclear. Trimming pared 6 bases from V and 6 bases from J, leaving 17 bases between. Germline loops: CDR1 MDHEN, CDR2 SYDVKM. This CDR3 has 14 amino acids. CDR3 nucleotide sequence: TGTGCCAGCAGCTCGCGCCCCTTGGCCAATGGCTACACCTTC. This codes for CASSSRPLANGYTF.

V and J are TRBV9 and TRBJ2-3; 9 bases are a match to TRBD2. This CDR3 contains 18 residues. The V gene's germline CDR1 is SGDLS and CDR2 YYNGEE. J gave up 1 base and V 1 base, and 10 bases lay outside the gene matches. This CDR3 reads CASSVSLAGIGGTDTQYF. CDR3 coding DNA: TGTGCCAGCAGCGTAAGCCTAGCGGGAATAGGAGGCACAGATACGCAGTATTTT. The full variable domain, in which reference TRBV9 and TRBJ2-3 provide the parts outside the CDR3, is DSGVTQTPKHLITATGQRVTLRCSPRSGDLSVYWYQQSLDQGLQFLIQYYNGEERAKGNILERFSAQQFPDLHSELNLSSLELGDSALYFCASSVSLAGIGGTDTQYFGPGTRLTVL.

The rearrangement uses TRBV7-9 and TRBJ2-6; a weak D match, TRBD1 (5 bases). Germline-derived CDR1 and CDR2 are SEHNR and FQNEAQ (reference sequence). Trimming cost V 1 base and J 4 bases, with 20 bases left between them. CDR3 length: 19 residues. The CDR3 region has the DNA TGTGCCAGCAGCTTAGATCGCCACAGGCCCGCCCCGGGGGCCAACGTCCTGACTTTC. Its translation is CASSLDRHRPAPGANVLTF.

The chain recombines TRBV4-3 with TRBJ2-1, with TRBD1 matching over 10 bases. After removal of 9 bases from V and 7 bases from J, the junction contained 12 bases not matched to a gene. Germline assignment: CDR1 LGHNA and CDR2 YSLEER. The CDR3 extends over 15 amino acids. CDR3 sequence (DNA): TGCGCCAGTAGACCCGGGACAGGGGCGGGAAATGAGCAGTTCTTC. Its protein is CASRPGTGAGNEQFF.

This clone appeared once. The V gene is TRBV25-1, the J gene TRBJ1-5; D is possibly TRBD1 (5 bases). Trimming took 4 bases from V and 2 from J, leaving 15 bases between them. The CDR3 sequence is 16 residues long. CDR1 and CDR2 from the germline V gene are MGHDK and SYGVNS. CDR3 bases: TGTGCCAGCAGTGGCGGTGGGGGGGGAGGCAATCAGCCCCAGCATTTT. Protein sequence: CASSGGGGGGNQPQHF.

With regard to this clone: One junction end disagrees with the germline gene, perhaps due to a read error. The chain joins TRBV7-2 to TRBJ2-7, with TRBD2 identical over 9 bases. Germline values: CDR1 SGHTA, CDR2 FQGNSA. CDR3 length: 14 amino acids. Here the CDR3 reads CASSVAGAIYEQYF. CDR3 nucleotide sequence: TGTGCCAGCAGCGTAGCGGGAGCCATCTACGAGCAGTACTTC.